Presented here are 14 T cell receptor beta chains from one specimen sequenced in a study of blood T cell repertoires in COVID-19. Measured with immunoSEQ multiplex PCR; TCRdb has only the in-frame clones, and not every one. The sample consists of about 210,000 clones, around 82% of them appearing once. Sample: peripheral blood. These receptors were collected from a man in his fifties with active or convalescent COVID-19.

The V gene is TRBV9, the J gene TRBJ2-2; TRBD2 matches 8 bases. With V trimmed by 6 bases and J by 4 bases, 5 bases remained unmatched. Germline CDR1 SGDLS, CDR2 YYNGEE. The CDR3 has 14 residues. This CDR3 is CASTPGGATGELFF. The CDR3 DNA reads TGTGCCAGCACCCCCGGGGGGGCCACCGGGGAGCTGTTTTTT.

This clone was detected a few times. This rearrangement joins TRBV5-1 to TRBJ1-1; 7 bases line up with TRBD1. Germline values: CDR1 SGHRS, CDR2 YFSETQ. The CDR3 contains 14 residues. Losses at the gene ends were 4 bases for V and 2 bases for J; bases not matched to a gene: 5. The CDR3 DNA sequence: TGCGCCAGCAGCATCGGGACAGTCAACACTGAAGCTTTCTTT. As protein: CASSIGTVNTEAFF. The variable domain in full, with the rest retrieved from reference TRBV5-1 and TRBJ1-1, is KAGVTQTPRYLIKTRGQQVTLSCSPISGHRSVSWYQQTPGQGLQFLFEYFSETQRNKGNFPGRFSGRQFSNSRSEMNVSTLELGDSALYLCASSIGTVNTEAFFGQGTRLTVV.

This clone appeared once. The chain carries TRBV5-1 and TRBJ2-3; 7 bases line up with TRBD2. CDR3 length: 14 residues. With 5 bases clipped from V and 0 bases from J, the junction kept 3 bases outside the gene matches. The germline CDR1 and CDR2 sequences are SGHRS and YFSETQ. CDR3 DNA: TGCGCCAGCAGTGGCGGGGGTAGCACAGATACGCAGTATTTT. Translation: CASSGGGSTDTQYF.

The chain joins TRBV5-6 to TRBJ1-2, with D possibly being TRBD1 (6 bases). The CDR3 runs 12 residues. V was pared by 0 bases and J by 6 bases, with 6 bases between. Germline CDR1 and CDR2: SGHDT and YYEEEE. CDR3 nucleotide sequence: TGTGCCAGCAGCTTGGGACAGGATGGCTACACCTTC. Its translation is CASSLGQDGYTF. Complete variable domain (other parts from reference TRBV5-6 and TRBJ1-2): DAGVTQSPTHLIKTRGQQVTLRCSPKSGHDTVSWYQQALGQGPQFIFQYYEEEERQRGNFPDRFSGHQFPNYSSELNVNALLLGDSALYLCASSLGQDGYTFGSGTRLTVV.

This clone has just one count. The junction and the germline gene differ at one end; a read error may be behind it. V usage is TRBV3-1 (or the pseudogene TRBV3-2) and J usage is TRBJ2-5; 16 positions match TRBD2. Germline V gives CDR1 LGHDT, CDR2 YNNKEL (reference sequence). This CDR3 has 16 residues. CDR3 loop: CARSSGLAGGRETQYF. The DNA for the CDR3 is TGTGCCCGCAGCTCGGGACTAGCGGGGGGGCGGGAGACCCAGTACTTC.

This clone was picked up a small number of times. CDR3 amino acids: CAWSGEFNYGYTF. DNA of the CDR3: TGTGCCTGGAGTGGCGAGTTTAACTATGGCTACACCTTC. The genes are TRBV30 and TRBJ1-2; unclear D gene. Germline loops: CDR1 GTSNPN, CDR2 SVGIG (reference sequence). The CDR3 spans 13 residues. Trimming left V 1 base short and J 1 base short, with 7 bases between.

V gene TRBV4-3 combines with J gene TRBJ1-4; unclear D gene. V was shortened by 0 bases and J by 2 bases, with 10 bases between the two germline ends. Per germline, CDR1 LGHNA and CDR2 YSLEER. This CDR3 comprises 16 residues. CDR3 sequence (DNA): TGCGCCAGCAGCCAAGATATGAGGGTTACTAATGAAAAACTGTTTTTT. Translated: CASSQDMRVTNEKLFF.

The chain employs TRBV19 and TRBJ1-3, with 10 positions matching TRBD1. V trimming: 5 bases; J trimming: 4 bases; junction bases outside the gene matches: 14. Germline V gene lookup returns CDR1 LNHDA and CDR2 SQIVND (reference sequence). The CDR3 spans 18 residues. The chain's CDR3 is CASSARQGAVQLGNTIYF. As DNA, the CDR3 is TGTGCCAGTAGTGCCAGACAGGGGGCCGTTCAACTGGGAAACACCATATATTTT.

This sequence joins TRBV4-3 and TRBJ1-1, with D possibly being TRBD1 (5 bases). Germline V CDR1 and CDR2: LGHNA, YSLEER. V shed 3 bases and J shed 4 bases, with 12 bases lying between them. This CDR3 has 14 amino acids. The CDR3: CASSQKQVFTEAFF. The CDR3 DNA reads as TGCGCCAGCAGCCAGAAACAGGTGTTCACTGAAGCTTTCTTT.

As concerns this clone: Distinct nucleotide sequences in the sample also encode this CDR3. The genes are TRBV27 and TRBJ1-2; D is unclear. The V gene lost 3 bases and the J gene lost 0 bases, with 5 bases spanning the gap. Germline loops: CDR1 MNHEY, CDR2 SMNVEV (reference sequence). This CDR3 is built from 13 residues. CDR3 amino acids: CASSLRANYGYTF. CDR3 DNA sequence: TGTGCCAGCAGTTTGAGGGCTAACTATGGCTACACCTTC.

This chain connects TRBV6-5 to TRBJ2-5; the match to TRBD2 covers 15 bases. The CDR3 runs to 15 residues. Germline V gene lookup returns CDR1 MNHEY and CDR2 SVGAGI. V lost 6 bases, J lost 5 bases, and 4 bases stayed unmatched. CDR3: CASRRTSGGAETQYF. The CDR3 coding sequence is TGTGCCAGCAGGAGGACTAGCGGGGGGGCGGAGACCCAGTACTTC.

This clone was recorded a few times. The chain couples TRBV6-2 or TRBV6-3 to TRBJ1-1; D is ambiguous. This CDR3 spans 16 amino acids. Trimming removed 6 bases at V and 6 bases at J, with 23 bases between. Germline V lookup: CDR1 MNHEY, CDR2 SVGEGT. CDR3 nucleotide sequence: TGTGCCAGCAGCAACGGGGTAGGTCGTACCAACTCTGAAGCTTTCTTT. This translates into CASSNGVGRTNSEAFF.

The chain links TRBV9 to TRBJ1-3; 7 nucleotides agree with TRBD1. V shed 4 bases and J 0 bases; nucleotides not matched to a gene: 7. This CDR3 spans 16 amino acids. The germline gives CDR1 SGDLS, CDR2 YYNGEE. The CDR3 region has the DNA TGTGCCAGCAGCACCGCCGGGACAGACTCTGGAAACACCATATATTTT. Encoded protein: CASSTAGTDSGNTIYF.

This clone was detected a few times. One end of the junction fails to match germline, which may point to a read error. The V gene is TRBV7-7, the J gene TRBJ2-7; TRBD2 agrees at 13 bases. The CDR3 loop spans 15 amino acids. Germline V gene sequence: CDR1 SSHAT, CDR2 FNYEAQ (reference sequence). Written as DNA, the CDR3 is TGTGCTAGCAGCCCAGGGACTAGCGGGGCTCACGAGCAGTACTTC. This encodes CASSPGTSGAHEQYF.